The 32 T cell receptor beta chains given below trace back to one sample, sequenced in a study of immune heterogeneity within non-small cell lung tumors. A first 10-cycle multiplex round used 32 V-gene and 13 J-gene primers on TCR beta CDR3. TCRdb re-analysed the multiplex PCR reads in MiXCR, keeping a single row per CDR3 protein. The sample shows under 25,000 distinct CDR3 sequences, 28% of them seen only once. Template came from bulk tumor genomic DNA, at around 600 ng per sample. Several biopsies were collected from each primary tumor during surgery. They were spaced as far apart as possible within the tumor mass. Those enrolled were patients newly diagnosed with untreated non-small cell lung cancer and undergoing curative surgery. The source material was lung tumor tissue. These receptors were obtained from a man aged 35-49 years with non-small cell lung cancer.

By frequency in the sample, this clonotype is medium-sized (0.01 to 0.1%). The V call is TRBV7-2, the J call TRBJ2-1; no reliable D call. Germline lookup yields CDR1 SGHTA and CDR2 FQGNSA. Trimming shortened V by 3 bases and J by 5 bases, and 11 bases separated the two germline ends. The CDR3 loop spans 14 amino acids. The CDR3 spells CASSFRQANNEQFF. DNA of the CDR3: TGTGCCAGCAGCTTTAGGCAGGCAAACAATGAGCAGTTCTTC.

The DNA of the CDR3 is TGTGCCAGTAGCGAGATCCCGGGACTGTCGGGAGGTTCAGATACGCAGTATTTT. This translates into CASSEIPGLSGGSDTQYF. The chain couples TRBV19 to TRBJ2-3; TRBD2 aligns across 7 bases. The CDR3 covers 18 residues. V lost 6 bases to trimming and J lost 4 bases; unmatched junction nucleotides: 19. CDR1 LNHDA and CDR2 SQIVND come from the germline V gene (reference sequence).

This clonotype was seen more than once but under ten times. The rearrangement joins TRBV12-3 or TRBV12-4 to TRBJ1-5; perhaps TRBD1 as D (6 bases). This CDR3 is built from 15 residues. The V gene lost 6 bases and the J gene lost 2 bases, with 14 bases spanning the gap. CDR3 bases: TGTGCCAGCAGCGAGGGGGAGGGGGGCAATCAGCCCCAGCATTTT. Translated: CASSEGEGGNQPQHF.

The sample holds a few counts of this clonotype. The chain couples TRBV18 to TRBJ2-1; D is undetermined. Germline CDR1 KGHSH, CDR2 LQKENI. Trimming shortened V by 4 bases and J by 8 bases, and 6 bases separated the two germline ends. The CDR3 is 11 residues long. The CDR3: CASSQGHEQFF. CDR3 nucleotide sequence: TGTGCCAGCTCACAGGGCCATGAGCAGTTCTTC.

This clonotype has more than one count but fewer than ten. The chain carries TRBV9 and TRBJ1-2; D gene unclear. This CDR3 has 12 residues. V lost 8 bases and J lost 7, with 15 bases in between. Germline loops: CDR1 SGDLS, CDR2 YYNGEE. The CDR3 reads CARSQRYLGYTF. The CDR3 DNA is TGTGCCAGAAGCCAACGGTACCTTGGCTACACCTTC.

This clonotype was seen only once. With a much larger clone just one base away, this may be a read error. The rearrangement uses TRBV6-8 and TRBJ1-1; D gene unclear. The CDR3 sequence is 15 residues long. V lost 6 bases, J lost 4 bases, and 18 bases lay in between. The germline V gene encodes CDR1 MNHGY and CDR2 SAAAGT. CDR3 sequence: CASSTWTQAATEAFF. CDR3 nucleotide sequence: TGTGCCAGCAGCACCTGGACTCAGGCGGCCACTGAAGCTTTCTTT.

This clonotype was seen a handful of times. This chain joins TRBV6-1 and TRBJ1-1, with 8 bases identical to TRBD1. Germline V gives CDR1 MNHNS, CDR2 SASEGT. The CDR3 has 15 amino acids. Unmatched junction bases numbered 14, after V lost 6 bases and J lost 8 bases. CDR3 in DNA: TGTGCCAGCAGCCTCCGCTCCAGGGGGCAGACCGAAGCTTTCTTT. As protein: CASSLRSRGQTEAFF.

This CDR3 is CASSTPGTGGVGTEAFF. The CDR3 DNA reads TGTGCCAGCAGCACTCCCGGGACAGGGGGGGTTGGCACTGAAGCTTTCTTT. J is TRBJ1-1 and V is TRBV3-2; TRBD1, as called in the table, went unchecked against the DNA. TRBV3-2 is a listed pseudogene. The CDR3 is 17 amino acids.

On this clonotype itself: The germline gene is not matched at one end of the junction; a read error may be the cause. CDR3 sequence (DNA): TGTACCAGCAGCCCAGTAGCGGGACCCTACGAGCAGTACTTC. Translating gives CTSSPVAGPYEQYF. The genes are TRBV7-8 and TRBJ2-7; 8 positions match TRBD2. Per germline, CDR1 SGHVS and CDR2 FQNEAQ. This CDR3 has 14 amino acids.

On this clonotype itself: This may arise from a read error, as a much more abundant clone is one base away. The rearrangement joins TRBV6-5 to TRBJ1-6; D unclear. The CDR3 sequence is 16 residues long. Germline V gives CDR1 MNHEY, CDR2 SVGAGI. The CDR3 loop reads CASSYQTVTYNSTLHF. As DNA, the CDR3 is TGTGCCAGCAGTTACCAGACCGTAACCTATAATTCAACCCTCCACTTT.

The V gene is TRBV5-4, the J gene TRBJ2-5; no clear D. The CDR3 has 14 amino acids. The V end was cut by 4 bases, the J end by 2 bases, with 12 bases between. Germline loops: CDR1 SGHNT, CDR2 YYREEE (reference sequence). The CDR3, as DNA: TGTGCCAGCAGCCTGTCCGGAGCTCAAGAGACCCAGTACTTC. This gives the protein CASSLSGAQETQYF.

V is TRBV6-1 and J is TRBJ1-2; a possible D gene is TRBD1 (5 bases). Deletions cut 5 bases from V and 5 bases from J, with 15 bases between. Per germline, CDR1 MNHNS and CDR2 SASEGT. This CDR3 has 14 residues. The CDR3 DNA follows: TGTGCCAGCAGTCCCGGGACGGCTATTTATGGCTACACCTTC. It is translated as CASSPGTAIYGYTF.

This rearrangement joins TRBV2 to TRBJ1-5; 7 bases match TRBD1. The germline V gene encodes CDR1 SNHLY and CDR2 FYNNEI. V dropped 2 bases and J dropped 10; count of bases not matched to a gene: 8. The CDR3 runs 14 residues. The CDR3 loop reads CASSEPGQSEPQHF. The CDR3, as DNA: TGTGCCAGCAGTGAACCGGGACAGTCTGAACCCCAGCATTTT.

On this clonotype: A read error may explain this, as a much larger clone is one base away. This chain links TRBV2 with TRBJ2-7; 8 bases line up with TRBD1. There are 14 residues in the CDR3. The germline CDR1 and CDR2 sequences are SNHLY and FYNNEI. The ends lost 10 bases at V and 3 bases at J; junction bases unmatched: 11. The CDR3 is CAITGTGRNYEQYF. The CDR3 DNA follows: TGTGCCATCACTGGGACAGGCCGGAACTACGAGCAGTACTTC.

There are many counts of this clonotype. The rearrangement uses TRBV30 and TRBJ1-6, with 7 bases identical to TRBD1. V lost 3 bases and J lost 4; bases outside the gene matches: 0. The CDR3 extends over 13 amino acids. The germline V gene encodes CDR1 GTSNPN and CDR2 SVGIG (reference sequence). CDR3: CAWRGQYNSPLHF. The DNA for the CDR3 is TGTGCCTGGAGGGGACAGTATAATTCACCCCTCCACTTT.

Only a few counts were recorded for this clonotype. The chain is built from TRBV20-1 and TRBJ2-1; 7 bases fit TRBD2. V shed 3 bases and J 4 bases; nucleotides not matched to a gene: 3. Germline assignment: CDR1 DFQATT and CDR2 SNEGSKA (reference sequence). This CDR3 has 13 residues. In DNA, the CDR3 is TGCAGTGCTAGTGGACTAGTTTACAATGAGCAGTTCTTC. Its protein is CSASGLVYNEQFF.

The chain employs TRBV7-9 and TRBJ2-2, with a weak D call TRBD1 (6 bases). Trimming shortened V by 5 bases and J by 5 bases, and 27 bases separated the two germline ends. The CDR3 loop spans 19 amino acids. Germline V CDR1 and CDR2: SEHNR, FQNEAQ (reference sequence). The CDR3 loop is CASSGSPRGSSSWTGELFF. The CDR3 coding sequence is TGTGCCAGCAGCGGAAGTCCTAGGGGGAGCTCGTCTTGGACCGGGGAGCTGTTTTTT.

Notes on this clonotype: The conserved phenylalanine or tryptophan normally closing the CDR3 is absent here, so this likely arose from a read error. This chain uses TRBV5-6 with TRBJ1-2, with 12 bases aligning to TRBD1. Germline CDR1 SGHDT, CDR2 YYEEEE. CDR3 length equals 14 residues. With 4 bases clipped from V and 4 bases from J, the junction kept 2 bases outside the gene matches. The CDR3 loop is CASSGGQGAYGYTS. As DNA, the CDR3 is TGTGCCAGCAGCGGGGGACAGGGGGCCTATGGCTACACCTCC.

This chain connects TRBV9 to TRBJ2-1; D not certain. This CDR3 region has 16 residues. The V gene's germline CDR1 is SGDLS and CDR2 YYNGEE. The ends were cut back, 0 bases at V and 4 bases at J, with 14 bases in the middle. The CDR3 nucleotides are TGTGCCAGCAGCGTAGCTACAAGCGCTGGTTACAATGAGCAGTTCTTC. The encoded protein is CASSVATSAGYNEQFF.

This clonotype was detected a few times. This rearrangement joins TRBV7-9 to TRBJ2-2, with 7 bases identical to TRBD2. J was trimmed by 6 bases and V by 5 bases; bases with no gene match: 9. Germline V gives CDR1 SEHNR, CDR2 FQNEAQ (reference sequence). This CDR3 contains 15 residues. The CDR3 loop reads CASSPPAGAPGELFF. As DNA, the CDR3 is TGTGCCAGCAGCCCCCCCGCGGGAGCCCCCGGGGAGCTGTTTTTT.

This clonotype was detected only a few times. The V and J genes are TRBV12-3 or TRBV12-4 and TRBJ1-1; D not certain. Trimming cost V 3 bases and J 2 bases, with 7 bases left between them. This CDR3 spans 13 amino acids. The CDR3: CASSFPQNTEAFF. In DNA form, the CDR3 reads TGTGCCAGCAGTTTCCCACAAAACACTGAAGCTTTCTTT.

This clonotype has ten or more counts. The rearrangement joins TRBV20-1 to TRBJ2-3; D is possibly TRBD1 (5 bases). V was pared by 4 bases and J by 1 base, with 9 bases between. This CDR3 comprises 13 residues. Germline CDR1 reads DFQATT; CDR2 reads SNEGSKA (reference sequence). In nucleotides, the CDR3 is TGCAGTGCTATTGACAGCGGCACAGATACGCAGTATTTT. As protein: CSAIDSGTDTQYF.

This clonotype was found many times. The chain combines TRBV12-3 or TRBV12-4 with TRBJ2-7; no clear D. This CDR3 is 11 amino acids long. V lost 8 bases and J lost 4, with 9 bases in between. DNA of the CDR3: TGTGCCAGCGGAGACTTTTACGAGCAGTACTTC. Its translation is CASGDFYEQYF.

Turning to this clonotype: A much larger clone differs from this one at a single base, so this may be a read error. The genes are TRBV7-9 and TRBJ2-1; D might be TRBD2 (6 bases). Looked up from germline, CDR1 is SEHNR and CDR2 is FQNEAQ (reference sequence). This CDR3 contains 19 residues. CDR3 DNA sequence: TGTGTCAGCAGCATACACCCCGGCATCAGGGACTTTACTGACAATGAGCAGTTCTTC. This encodes CVSSIHPGIRDFTDNEQFF.

This clonotype appeared many times. The chain has TRBV20-1 and TRBJ2-7; the D gene is possibly TRBD2 (5 bases). Germline CDR1 reads DFQATT; CDR2 reads SNEGSKA (reference sequence). This CDR3 region has 12 residues. V was cut by 4 bases and J by 6 bases, with 13 bases left in between. The chain's CDR3 is CSAKRTQVEQYF. In DNA form, the CDR3 reads TGCAGTGCTAAGAGGACTCAGGTCGAGCAGTACTTC.

There are many counts of this clonotype. V gene TRBV20-1 combines with J gene TRBJ2-7; 8 bases map to TRBD1. Germline lookup yields CDR1 DFQATT and CDR2 SNEGSKA (reference sequence). V lost 2 bases and J lost 2; bases outside the gene matches: 8. This CDR3 is 15 amino acids long. The CDR3 nucleotides read TGCAGTGCTAGACGGGGACAGGCTACGACCTACGAGCAGTACTTC. Amino acid sequence: CSARRGQATTYEQYF.

The chain has TRBV5-1 and TRBJ2-6; TRBD1 aligns across 8 bases. The CDR3 contains 17 residues. Per the germline V gene, CDR1 is SGHRS and CDR2 is YFSETQ. The J segment lost 0 bases and the V segment lost 1 base, leaving 3 bases of the junction unmatched. Here the CDR3 DNA reads TGCGCCAGCAGCTTGAAACAGGGGGGCTCTGGGGCCAACGTCCTGACTTTC. It encodes CASSLKQGGSGANVLTF.

The V gene is TRBV6-5, the J gene TRBJ1-4; TRBD1 agrees at 8 bases. V trimming: 2 bases; J trimming: 7 bases; junction bases outside the gene matches: 3. The germline V gene encodes CDR1 MNHEY and CDR2 SVGAGI. The CDR3 extends over 14 amino acids. CDR3 in amino acids: CASSYGTGPEKLFF. The DNA for the CDR3 is TGTGCCAGCAGTTACGGGACAGGCCCTGAAAAACTGTTTTTT.

Worth noting for this clonotype: A much larger clone differs from this one at a single base, so this may be a read error. The chain carries TRBV19 and TRBJ1-2; D unclear. This CDR3 spans 12 amino acids. Per the germline V gene, CDR1 is LNHDA and CDR2 is SQIVND (reference sequence). The CDR3 loop reads CDSSREALGYTF. DNA of the CDR3: TGTGACAGTAGTCGGGAGGCTCTCGGCTACACCTTC.

As regards this clonotype: A read error may be the cause here, since a much bigger clone is one base away. The rearrangement links TRBV27 to TRBJ1-5; possible D gene TRBD1, 6 bases. CDR1 is MNHEY, CDR2 SMNVEV, per germline (reference sequence). This CDR3 spans 15 amino acids. This CDR3 reads CVSSRGGQGNQPQHF. CDR3 coding DNA: TGTGTCAGCAGCCGGGGGGGGCAGGGCAATCAGCCCCAGCATTTT.

The rearrangement uses TRBV10-3 and TRBJ1-4, with D perhaps matching TRBD1 (5 bases). There are 13 residues in the CDR3. From germline, CDR1 is ENHRY and CDR2 SYGVKD. Trimming left V 7 bases short and J 7 bases short, with 13 bases between. CDR3 sequence reads: CAIKGEAGEKLFF. The CDR3 nucleotides read TGTGCCATCAAAGGGGAGGCCGGTGAAAAACTGTTTTTT.

The chain uses TRBV6-1 and TRBJ2-6, with D perhaps assigned TRBD1 or TRBD2 (5 bases each). The CDR3 is 18 residues long. The V gene lost 6 bases and the J gene lost 1 base, with 19 bases spanning the gap. CDR1 is MNHNS, CDR2 SASEGT, per germline. The CDR3 DNA reads TGTGCCAGCAGGGATCACCCCGGGACGGCGTCTGGGGCCAACGTCCTGACTTTC. Its translation: CASRDHPGTASGANVLTF.